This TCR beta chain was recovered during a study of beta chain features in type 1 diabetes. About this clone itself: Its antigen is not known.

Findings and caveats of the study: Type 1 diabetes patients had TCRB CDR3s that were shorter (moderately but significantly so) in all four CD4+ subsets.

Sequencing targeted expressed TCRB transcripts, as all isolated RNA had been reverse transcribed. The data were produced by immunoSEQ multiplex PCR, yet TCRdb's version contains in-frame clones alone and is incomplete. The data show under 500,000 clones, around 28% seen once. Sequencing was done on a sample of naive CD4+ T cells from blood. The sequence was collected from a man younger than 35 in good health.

The CDR3 is CAFDRGGEQYF. CDR3 DNA: TGTGCCTTCGACAGGGGTGGCGAGCAGTACTTC. J is TRBJ2-7 and V is TRBV30; TRBD1 matches 8 bases. Germline CDR1 and CDR2: GTSNPN and SVGIG (reference sequence). This CDR3 is built from 11 residues. Unmatched junction bases numbered 5, after V lost 7 bases and J lost 6 bases.